Given below is one TCR beta chain in context. This receptor's antigen is unknown. No much larger clone exists at a distance of one base, and base qualities are not known. This sample is part of a study of early T cells in non-severe SARS-CoV-2 infection (dated by TCRdb to the early 2020s). Background for the entire study: Because TCR sequencing relied on bulk RNA taken from unsorted whole blood, pairing of alpha and beta chains was not possible.

This was a case-control study nested in a cohort of healthcare workers in London, UK, who had nasopharyngeal swab PCR tests and blood samples taken every week. Healthcare workers were enrolled in the week of the UK lockdown, from 23 to 31 March 2020, and were followed every week for up to roughly 16 weeks. The CDR3 measures 14 amino acids from cysteine to phenylalanine. The sequence is cut down to CDR3 DNA, 42 bases in frame from base 1. V loses 3 bases, J loses 1 base, and the germline ends lie 12 bases apart. CDR1 and CDR2 (DFQATT, SNEGSKA) derive from the germline V gene (reference sequence). Libraries came from 5' RACE. Sequenced on a NextSeq 500. In the TCR library protocol, unique molecular identifiers were attached to individual cDNA molecules to correct for PCR bias and sequencing error. Both TCR alpha and beta chains were sequenced, and tight co-correlation was observed between alpha and beta sequence abundances in each sample. The study's processing was this. Decombinator V4 was used to perform V gene, J gene and CDR3 annotation of TCR sequences. Expanded TCRs were defined as changing significantly between any two time points under a Poisson model with p below 0.0001. TCR abundances were normalised to the total number of TCRs sequenced per sample and expressed as counts per million. MAIT TCRs were defined by TRAV1-2 paired with TRAJ12, TRAJ20 or TRAJ33, and iNKT TCRs by TRAV10 paired with TRAJ18. VDJdb, accessed 1 November 2021, was searched for CMV, EBV and SARS-CoV-2 annotated TCRs, excluding TCRs annotated for multiple antigens. The public sequencing data were trimmed at Q25 with fastp and processed into clonotypes with MiXCR by TCRdb, which kept only in-frame beta chains. Rows matching on CDR3 protein sequence are summarized as one entry with the most common DNA and genes. TCRdb, not the original authors, processed these V and J calls. A total of some 71,000 distinct CDR3 sequences appear in this sample, 12% to 15% of them only once. The leading ten clones occupy over 12% of the sample.

The paper as a whole reports these results and caveats: Matching against VDJdb was skewed toward anti-spike CD8 responses, likely underestimated virus-specific expansions, and missed private and CD4 specificities.

The source of this sequence is an adult who was a healthcare worker with PCR-confirmed SARS-CoV-2 infection or an uninfected control (not recorded which). The sequence links TRBV20-1 to TRBJ1-2; possibly the D gene is TRBD1, per 5 matching bases. Input material: whole blood. CDR3 sequence: CSASDGARNYGYTF. The DNA sequence is given as TGCAGTGCTAGTGACGGGGCGCGTAACTATGGCTACACCTTC.